This entry lists 24 T cell receptor beta chains sequenced from one sample in a study of blood T cell repertoires in COVID-19. Libraries were prepared by immunoSEQ multiplex PCR; TCRdb keeps only in-frame clonotypes and omits some of them. This table holds under 450,000 clones, roughly 77% found once. What was sequenced was peripheral blood. The source is a human donor with acute or convalescent COVID-19. The donor label of this sample is uncertain.

The CDR3 DNA reads TGTGCCAGCAGCCAAGTCTCCAACTATGGCTACACCTTC. As protein: CASSQVSNYGYTF. The chain joins TRBV3-1 (or the pseudogene TRBV3-2) to TRBJ1-2; D is uncertain. Germline CDR1 is LGHDT and CDR2 is YNNKEL (reference sequence). V was pared by 1 base and J by 2 bases, with 5 bases between. This CDR3 has 13 residues.

This chain joins TRBV2 and TRBJ1-1; 9 bases fit TRBD1. CDR3 length: 14 amino acids. J was trimmed by 1 base and V by 5 bases; bases with no gene match: 2. The germline V gene has CDR1 SNHLY and CDR2 FYNNEI. CDR3 residues: CASSSQGANTEAFF. CDR3 nucleotides: TGTGCCAGCAGTTCACAGGGGGCGAACACTGAAGCTTTCTTT. Together with reference TRBV2 and TRBJ1-1, the CDR3 gives the full variable domain: EPEVTQTPSHQVTQMGQEVILRCVPISNHLYFYWYRQILGQKVEFLVSFYNNEISEKSEIFDDQFSVERPDGSNFTLKIRSTKLEDSAMYFCASSSQGANTEAFFGQGTRLTVV.

The gene calls are TRBV19 and TRBJ2-5; D is uncertain. Germline V gene sequence: CDR1 LNHDA, CDR2 SQIVND (reference sequence). Trimming took off 10 bases at V and 0 bases at J, with 18 bases between the two ends. CDR3 size: 15 residues. CDR3 in amino acids: CAKLFVGQYQETQYF. CDR3 bases: TGTGCCAAACTTTTCGTTGGGCAGTACCAAGAGACCCAGTACTTC.

The chain combines TRBV18 with TRBJ1-1; TRBD1 might be the D (5 bases). V lost 5 bases, J lost 5 bases, and 18 bases lay in between. Germline loops: CDR1 KGHSH, CDR2 LQKENI. The CDR3 is made up of 15 amino acids. The CDR3 DNA reads TGTGCCAGCTCATCAGGCGGACCAAAGGGGACTGAAGCTTTCTTT. Translating it yields CASSSGGPKGTEAFF.

The chain joins TRBV29-1 to TRBJ2-1; 7 nucleotides line up with TRBD1. The CDR3 has 14 amino acids. Germline lookup yields CDR1 SQVTM and CDR2 ANQGSEA. V dropped 4 bases and J dropped 0; count of bases not matched to a gene: 3. The CDR3: CSVAWDSSYNEQFF. For the CDR3, the DNA is TGCAGCGTTGCTTGGGACAGCTCCTACAATGAGCAGTTCTTC.

This clone was observed a single time. CDR3 region: CASSLLRSEGYEQYF. CDR3 DNA sequence: TGTGCCAGCAGCCTGCTTAGGAGTGAAGGCTACGAGCAGTACTTC. This chain connects TRBV5-5 to TRBJ2-7; D gene unclear. CDR1 is SGHKS and CDR2 is YYEKEE in the germline V gene (reference sequence). This CDR3 contains 15 residues. With 4 bases removed from V and 3 bases from J, the gap between germline ends came to 17 bases.

The chain links TRBV2 to TRBJ2-3; TRBD1 might be the D (5 bases). The V and J ends lost 10 bases and 0 bases respectively, with 14 bases between them. CDR1 is SNHLY and CDR2 is FYNNEI in the germline V gene. The length of the CDR3 is 14 residues. The CDR3 nucleotides read TGTGCCACTCGCTCCAGGGAAAGCACAGATACGCAGTATTTT. It yields the protein CATRSRESTDTQYF.

This sequence joins TRBV28 and TRBJ1-1; D is possibly TRBD1 (5 bases). The V gene's germline CDR1 is MDHEN and CDR2 SYDVKM. The CDR3 covers 12 residues. Trimming removed 3 bases from V and 11 bases from J, with 13 bases in between. CDR3 region: CASSFLSGGAFF. The CDR3 region has the DNA TGTGCCAGCAGTTTTTTGTCGGGGGGGGCTTTCTTT.

The CDR3 nucleotides read TGCGCCAGCAGCTTTGGGACAGGGACTCTGGGGGGCTACACCTTC. Translated, it gives CASSFGTGTLGGYTF. The chain employs TRBV5-1 and TRBJ1-2, with TRBD1 identical over 9 bases. This CDR3 has 15 amino acids. Per germline, CDR1 SGHRS and CDR2 YFSETQ. After removal of 2 bases from V and 8 bases from J, the junction contained 10 bases not matched to a gene.

This chain joins TRBV3-1 (or the pseudogene TRBV3-2) and TRBJ2-5; 14 nucleotides align to TRBD2. Germline CDR1 reads LGHDT; CDR2 reads YNNKEL (reference sequence). The CDR3 sequence is 17 residues long. The ends lost 4 bases at V and 4 bases at J; junction bases unmatched: 8. CDR3 sequence reads: CASSPGLAGGGRETQYF. For the CDR3, the DNA is TGTGCCAGCAGCCCAGGACTAGCGGGAGGTGGTAGAGAGACCCAGTACTTC.

The V and J genes are TRBV29-1 and TRBJ1-2; 7 bases fit TRBD1. CDR1 and CDR2 (germline): SQVTM, ANQGSEA. V lost 4 bases and J lost 4; bases outside the gene matches: 3. This CDR3 is built from 12 residues. CDR3 bases: TGCAGCGTTGGAGGACAGGCCTATGGCTACACCTTC. It specifies CSVGGQAYGYTF. Full variable domain (rest looked up from reference TRBV29-1 and TRBJ1-2): SAVISQKPSRDICQRGTSLTIQCQVDSQVTMMFWYRQQPGQSLTLIATANQGSEATYESGFVIDKFPISRPNLTFSTLTVSNMSPEDSSIYLCSVGGQAYGYTFGSGTRLTVV.

The rearrangement uses TRBV28 and TRBJ1-1; 7 nucleotides line up with TRBD1. V lost 5 bases, J lost 1 base, and 7 bases stayed unmatched. CDR3 size: 15 residues. Germline-derived CDR1 and CDR2 are MDHEN and SYDVKM. This chain's CDR3 is CASSPRQGGNTEAFF. Here the CDR3 DNA reads TGTGCCAGCAGTCCCCGACAGGGAGGGAACACTGAAGCTTTCTTT. The full variable domain, completed using reference TRBV28 and TRBJ1-1, is DVKVTQSSRYLVKRTGEKVFLECVQDMDHENMFWYRQDPGLGLRLIYFSYDVKMKEKGDIPEGYSVSREKKERFSLILESASTNQTSMYLCASSPRQGGNTEAFFGQGTRLTVV.

This clone came up once. The chain employs TRBV28 and TRBJ2-7, with 9 nucleotides matching TRBD1. From germline, CDR1 is MDHEN and CDR2 SYDVKM. Trimming cost V 6 bases and J 3 bases; bases outside gene matches: 6. The CDR3 has 14 residues. The CDR3 reads CASRSGTGYYEQYF. CDR3 DNA sequence: TGTGCCAGCAGGTCCGGGACAGGGTACTACGAGCAGTACTTC.

The rearrangement joins TRBV5-1 to TRBJ2-7; 7 nucleotides agree with TRBD2. The CDR3 totals 16 residues. Germline V lookup: CDR1 SGHRS, CDR2 YFSETQ. Unmatched junction bases numbered 14, after V lost 4 bases and J lost 4 bases. This CDR3 reads CASSTQAGAGIYEQYF. Written as DNA, the CDR3 is TGCGCCAGCAGCACCCAGGCGGGAGCGGGGATATACGAGCAGTACTTC.

This chain links TRBV10-3 with TRBJ2-5; TRBD2 agrees at 8 bases. The CDR3 runs to 12 residues. With 5 bases clipped from V and 5 bases from J, the junction kept 1 base outside the gene matches. From germline, CDR1 is ENHRY and CDR2 SYGVKD. CDR3 DNA: TGTGCCATCAGTTCGGGGGGGGAGACCCAGTACTTC. It specifies CAISSGGETQYF.

This clone was seen once. The rearrangement uses TRBV5-4 and TRBJ2-2; D is possibly TRBD2 (5 bases). Trimming stripped 4 bases from V and 8 bases from J, with 12 bases between. This CDR3 region has 13 residues. Per the germline V gene, CDR1 is SGHNT and CDR2 is YYREEE (reference sequence). The CDR3 coding sequence is TGTGCCAGCAGCCAACTAGTATCGGGGGAGCTGTTTTTT. Protein sequence: CASSQLVSGELFF.

This chain links TRBV30 with TRBJ1-3; no clear D. V was pared by 3 bases and J by 0 bases, with 6 bases between. Germline V gene lookup returns CDR1 GTSNPN and CDR2 SVGIG (reference sequence). The CDR3 runs to 13 residues. The CDR3 protein is CAWSSGSGNTIYF. CDR3 DNA sequence: TGTGCCTGGAGCTCCGGCTCTGGAAACACCATATATTTT.

V usage is TRBV19 and J usage is TRBJ1-1; 12 nucleotides agree with TRBD1. There are 15 residues in the CDR3. V trimming: 5 bases; J trimming: 6 bases; junction bases outside the gene matches: 7. Germline V CDR1 and CDR2: LNHDA, SQIVND (reference sequence). The CDR3 sequence is CASSAPGQGAPEAFF. Written as DNA, the CDR3 is TGTGCCAGTAGTGCTCCGGGACAGGGGGCCCCTGAAGCTTTCTTT.

The chain joins TRBV5-1 to TRBJ2-2; no definite D call. Trimming cost V 0 bases and J 4 bases, with 10 bases left between them. The CDR3 sequence is 15 residues long. Germline V gene data show CDR1 as SGHRS and CDR2 as YFSETQ. CDR3 DNA sequence: TGCGCCAGCAGCTTGGTCCCCGAACTCACCGGGGAGCTGTTTTTT. Translating it yields CASSLVPELTGELFF.

This clone has only one observation. Additional DNA sequences in this sample encode the identical CDR3. The J gene is TRBJ1-1, the V gene TRBV6-5; TRBD1 might be the D (6 bases). The CDR3 sequence is 13 residues long. CDR1 MNHEY and CDR2 SVGAGI come from the germline V gene. V lost 5 bases, J lost 0 bases, and 7 bases lay in between. The CDR3 DNA sequence: TGTGCCAGCAGTAGACAGGTGAACACTGAAGCTTTCTTT. Translating gives CASSRQVNTEAFF.

V and J are TRBV11-2 and TRBJ2-1; 11 bases are a match to TRBD2. The junction had 4 bases not matched to a gene; V was cut back by 3 bases and J by 6 bases. Germline V CDR1 and CDR2: SGHAT, FQNNGV. CDR3 size: 15 residues. CDR3 DNA: TGTGCCAGCAGCTTCACTAGCGGGGGTGGCAATGAGCAGTTCTTC. It specifies CASSFTSGGGNEQFF.

This chain links TRBV6-2 or TRBV6-3 with TRBJ1-1; D might be TRBD1 (6 bases). The CDR3 contains 15 residues. V lost 2 bases and J 5 bases, leaving 15 bases between the germline ends. Germline V gene sequence: CDR1 MNHEY, CDR2 SVGEGT. In DNA form, the CDR3 reads TGTGCCAGCAGTTACGGAGGGGGGGGACGTACTGAAGCTTTCTTT. Its translation is CASSYGGGGRTEAFF.

The V call is TRBV10-3, the J call TRBJ1-2; D is possibly TRBD1 (5 bases). This CDR3 region has 12 residues. With 3 bases removed from V and 7 bases from J, the gap between germline ends came to 9 bases. Germline loops: CDR1 ENHRY, CDR2 SYGVKD. CDR3 DNA sequence: TGTGCCATCAGTGAAGGGGTTAGTGGCTACACCTTC. It is translated as CAISEGVSGYTF.

The chain uses TRBV10-2 and TRBJ1-1; 7 nucleotides match TRBD1. Germline CDR1 is WSHSY and CDR2 is SAAADI. The V segment lost 6 bases and the J segment 4 bases; nucleotides outside the gene matches: 8. CDR3 size: 14 residues. The CDR3 loop reads CASSANRGITEAFF. The CDR3 coding sequence is TGCGCCAGCAGCGCCAACAGGGGCATCACTGAAGCTTTCTTT.